This record looks at one T cell receptor (beta chain) sequence and its context. Its antigen is still unknown. This sample stems from a study of shared clonotypes between healthy human individuals. The CDR3 runs to 13 residues. Trimming stripped 4 bases from V and 2 bases from J, with 8 bases between. In germline, CDR1 is KGHSH, CDR2 LQKENI. Replicate PCRs run on sorted subsets employed 200 ng DNA, about 27,000 T cell genomes. Per the study methods: For the immunoSEQ data, sequences were junction-only without quality scores, so filtering differed. TCRdb's table, derived via immunoSEQ multiplex PCR, lists solely in-frame clones and lacks some. For V, J and clone size, that table is used; D and trimming come from the DNA. Of roughly 650,000 clones listed, more than 95% are singletons. The study, taken as a whole, reports: The naive CD4 repertoires of a few donors were compared, and approximately 4.7% of clonotypes were shared. What naive subsets generally showed was a larger estimated richness than memory subsets showed.

The rearrangement links TRBV18 to TRBJ2-5; D is ambiguous. The sample consisted of naive CD4+ T cells sorted from blood. Stated subset: CD45RA+ positively selected. The clonotype originates from a woman aged 25 to 45 in good health. Written as DNA, the CDR3 is TGTGCCAGCTCACGGCTGCCGCAAGAGACCCAGTACTTC. Amino acid sequence: CASSRLPQETQYF.